This is a list of T cell receptor beta chains from one sample in a study of blood T cell repertoires in COVID-19. Measured with immunoSEQ multiplex PCR; TCRdb has only the in-frame clones, and not every one. The data contain 97,000 or so clones, around 90% of them singletons. Sequencing was done on a sample of peripheral blood. Receptors were obtained from a man in his fifties with active or convalescent COVID-19. Each CDR3 is given with its conserved first and last residue. Fields, in order: J gene, clone size, D gene, V gene, CDR3 protein, CDR3 DNA. D genes are given only for firm matches. Where a row states a size, it is once, few, many or the class of an expanded clone; other rows omit it.

j_gene: TRBJ1-1
abundance: -
d_gene: -
v_gene: TRBV10-3
CDR3aa: CAISGQEGGQAEAFF
CDR3nt: TGTGCCATCAGCGGTCAAGAGGGCGGCCAGGCTGAAGCTTTCTTT

j_gene: TRBJ2-3
abundance: -
d_gene: TRBD2
v_gene: TRBV10-3
CDR3aa: CAVTKGASGGADTQYF
CDR3nt: TGTGCCGTCACAAAGGGTGCTAGCGGGGGGGCAGATACGCAGTATTTT

j_gene: TRBJ2-3
abundance: -
d_gene: -
v_gene: TRBV28
CDR3aa: CASISGAGTDTQYF
CDR3nt: TGTGCCAGCATCTCCGGAGCCGGCACAGATACGCAGTATTTT

j_gene: TRBJ1-5
abundance: -
d_gene: -
v_gene: TRBV5-1
CDR3aa: CASSLDSPNQPQHF
CDR3nt: TGCGCCAGCAGCTTAGACAGTCCCAATCAGCCCCAGCATTTT

j_gene: TRBJ1-2
abundance: -
d_gene: -
v_gene: TRBV29-1
CDR3aa: CSVDRDYGYTF
CDR3nt: TGCAGCGTTGACAGGGACTATGGCTACACCTTC

j_gene: TRBJ2-1
abundance: -
d_gene: TRBD2
v_gene: TRBV28
CDR3aa: CASSSSGGEDEQFF
CDR3nt: TGTGCCAGCAGTTCTAGCGGGGGGGAAGATGAGCAGTTCTTC

j_gene: TRBJ2-3
abundance: few
d_gene: -
v_gene: TRBV27
CDR3aa: CASSSVADTQYF
CDR3nt: TGTGCCAGCAGTTCGGTTGCAGATACGCAGTATTTT

j_gene: TRBJ1-2
abundance: -
d_gene: -
v_gene: TRBV27
CDR3aa: CASSPRTVYGYTF
CDR3nt: TGTGCCAGCAGTCCCAGGACAGTCTATGGCTACACCTTC

j_gene: TRBJ1-3
abundance: -
d_gene: -
v_gene: TRBV25-1
CDR3aa: CASSARGGLGNTIYF
CDR3nt: TGTGCCAGCAGTGCGAGAGGAGGACTCGGAAACACCATATATTTT

j_gene: TRBJ2-7
abundance: -
d_gene: TRBD1
v_gene: TRBV4-1
CDR3aa: CASSPGTGGPYEQYF
CDR3nt: TGCGCCAGCAGCCCCGGGACAGGGGGCCCCTACGAGCAGTACTTC

j_gene: TRBJ1-1
abundance: once
d_gene: -
v_gene: TRBV19
CDR3aa: CASSILEEGRTEAFF
CDR3nt: TGTGCCAGCTCAATACTTGAGGAGGGTCGCACTGAAGCTTTCTTT

j_gene: TRBJ2-5
abundance: -
d_gene: -
v_gene: TRBV30
CDR3aa: CAMREADYQETQYF
CDR3nt: TGTGCTATGAGGGAGGCGGACTACCAAGAGACCCAGTACTTC

j_gene: TRBJ2-6
abundance: -
d_gene: TRBD1
v_gene: TRBV28
CDR3aa: CASSLVGRAGGIGANVLTF
CDR3nt: TGTGCCAGCAGTTTAGTCGGTCGGGCAGGGGGAATTGGGGCCAACGTCCTGACTTTC

j_gene: TRBJ1-1
abundance: -
d_gene: -
v_gene: TRBV3-1/TRBV3-2
CDR3aa: CASSQSVNTEAFF
CDR3nt: TGTGCCAGCAGCCAATCTGTGAACACTGAAGCTTTCTTT

j_gene: TRBJ1-3
abundance: -
d_gene: -
v_gene: TRBV28
CDR3aa: CASSPIRTVSGNTIYF
CDR3nt: TGTGCCAGCAGTCCCATACGGACAGTATCCGGAAACACCATATATTTT

j_gene: TRBJ2-3
abundance: -
d_gene: TRBD1
v_gene: TRBV4-1
CDR3aa: CASSQVPPGQGTTDTQYF
CDR3nt: TGCGCCAGCAGCCAAGTTCCTCCGGGACAGGGGACCACAGATACGCAGTATTTT

j_gene: TRBJ1-1
abundance: -
d_gene: -
v_gene: TRBV6-5
CDR3aa: CASSSPGVTEAFF
CDR3nt: TGTGCCAGCAGTTCACCAGGGGTTACTGAAGCTTTCTTT

j_gene: TRBJ1-6
abundance: -
d_gene: TRBD1
v_gene: TRBV27
CDR3aa: CASSSADRYNSPLHF
CDR3nt: TGTGCCAGCAGTTCAGCGGACAGGTATAATTCACCCCTCCACTTT

j_gene: TRBJ2-7
abundance: -
d_gene: -
v_gene: TRBV30
CDR3aa: CAWSVGAYEQYF
CDR3nt: TGTGCCTGGAGTGTCGGAGCCTACGAGCAGTACTTC

j_gene: TRBJ2-7
abundance: -
d_gene: -
v_gene: TRBV27
CDR3aa: CASSLSQNSYEQYF
CDR3nt: TGTGCCAGCAGTTTATCGCAGAACTCCTACGAGCAGTACTTC

j_gene: TRBJ2-5
abundance: -
d_gene: TRBD1
v_gene: TRBV7-9
CDR3aa: CASSAGQGPQYF
CDR3nt: TGTGCCAGCAGCGCCGGACAGGGGCCCCAGTACTTC

j_gene: TRBJ2-1
abundance: -
d_gene: -
v_gene: TRBV2
CDR3aa: CAHGADYNEQFF
CDR3nt: TGTGCCCACGGAGCGGATTACAATGAGCAGTTCTTC

j_gene: TRBJ1-2
abundance: -
d_gene: -
v_gene: TRBV10-3
CDR3aa: CAIRREGANYGYTF
CDR3nt: TGTGCCATCAGAAGGGAGGGGGCTAACTATGGCTACACCTTC

j_gene: TRBJ2-3
abundance: -
d_gene: -
v_gene: TRBV5-1
CDR3aa: CATTEDGDTQYF
CDR3nt: TGCGCCACCACGGAGGACGGGGATACGCAGTATTTT

j_gene: TRBJ2-3
abundance: -
d_gene: -
v_gene: TRBV7-9
CDR3aa: CASSLSNRGDTQYF
CDR3nt: TGTGCCAGCAGCTTATCCAACCGGGGGGATACGCAGTATTTT

j_gene: TRBJ2-5
abundance: -
d_gene: TRBD2
v_gene: TRBV5-4
CDR3aa: CASSLEQRGGRETQYF
CDR3nt: TGTGCCAGCAGCTTGGAGCAGCGGGGGGGCCGGGAGACCCAGTACTTC

j_gene: TRBJ2-1
abundance: -
d_gene: TRBD2
v_gene: TRBV3-1/TRBV3-2
CDR3aa: CASSQDPRAAGGRNEQFF
CDR3nt: TGTGCCAGCAGCCAAGATCCCCGTGCAGCGGGGGGTAGGAATGAGCAGTTCTTC

j_gene: TRBJ2-1
abundance: -
d_gene: -
v_gene: TRBV5-1
CDR3aa: CASSLDTSYNEQFF
CDR3nt: TGCGCCAGCAGCCTGGACACCTCCTACAATGAGCAGTTCTTC

j_gene: TRBJ2-6
abundance: -
d_gene: -
v_gene: TRBV7-8
CDR3aa: CASSLAQAALSGANVLTF
CDR3nt: TGTGCCAGCAGCTTAGCACAGGCCGCTTTGTCTGGGGCCAACGTCCTGACTTTC

j_gene: TRBJ2-7
abundance: -
d_gene: TRBD1
v_gene: TRBV6-5
CDR3aa: CASSYFRQGGYEQYF
CDR3nt: TGTGCCAGCAGTTACTTCCGACAGGGGGGGTACGAGCAGTACTTC

j_gene: TRBJ1-1
abundance: -
d_gene: TRBD1
v_gene: TRBV19
CDR3aa: CASSFRQGRTEAFF
CDR3nt: TGTGCCAGTAGTTTCCGACAGGGGAGAACTGAAGCTTTCTTT

j_gene: TRBJ2-5
abundance: -
d_gene: TRBD1
v_gene: TRBV5-1
CDR3aa: CASSSDRGRWETQYF
CDR3nt: TGCGCCAGCAGCTCCGACAGGGGGCGATGGGAGACCCAGTACTTC

j_gene: TRBJ1-2
abundance: -
d_gene: TRBD1
v_gene: TRBV7-2
CDR3aa: CASSLVAEGADGYTF
CDR3nt: TGTGCCAGCAGCTTAGTCGCTGAGGGGGCGGATGGCTACACCTTC

j_gene: TRBJ1-2
abundance: -
d_gene: -
v_gene: TRBV7-2
CDR3aa: CASSLAAGNGYTF
CDR3nt: TGTGCCAGCAGCTTAGCGGCAGGGAATGGCTACACCTTC

j_gene: TRBJ2-7
abundance: -
d_gene: TRBD2
v_gene: TRBV5-1
CDR3aa: CASSLGAGGTYEQYF
CDR3nt: TGCGCCAGCAGCTTGGGCGCGGGGGGGACCTACGAGCAGTACTTC

j_gene: TRBJ1-1
abundance: -
d_gene: -
v_gene: TRBV3-1/TRBV3-2
CDR3aa: CASSQEGRHTEAFF
CDR3nt: TGTGCCAGCAGCCAAGAAGGGAGGCACACTGAAGCTTTCTTT

j_gene: TRBJ1-1
abundance: -
d_gene: TRBD1
v_gene: TRBV12-5
CDR3aa: CASGPGQGNTEAFF
CDR3nt: TGTGCTAGTGGTCCGGGACAGGGGAACACTGAAGCTTTCTTT

j_gene: TRBJ1-3
abundance: once
d_gene: TRBD1
v_gene: TRBV5-1
CDR3aa: CASSPDQTGYAGNTIYF
CDR3nt: TGCGCCAGCAGCCCGGACCAGACAGGGTACGCTGGAAACACCATATATTTT

j_gene: TRBJ2-3
abundance: -
d_gene: TRBD2
v_gene: TRBV5-1
CDR3aa: CASSQRMASGGGADTQYF
CDR3nt: TGCGCCAGCAGCCAACGGATGGCTAGCGGGGGAGGTGCAGATACGCAGTATTTT

j_gene: TRBJ1-4
abundance: -
d_gene: TRBD1
v_gene: TRBV5-6
CDR3aa: CASSFAQGATNEKLFF
CDR3nt: TGTGCCAGCAGCTTTGCTCAGGGGGCGACTAATGAAAAACTGTTTTTT

j_gene: TRBJ2-5
abundance: once
d_gene: TRBD1
v_gene: TRBV28
CDR3aa: CASRSDRGRQETQYF
CDR3nt: TGTGCCAGCAGATCGGACAGGGGGAGGCAAGAGACCCAGTACTTC

j_gene: TRBJ2-4
abundance: -
d_gene: -
v_gene: TRBV6-2/TRBV6-3
CDR3aa: CASSGLAKNIQYF
CDR3nt: TGTGCCAGCAGTGGCCTAGCCAAAAACATTCAGTACTTC

j_gene: TRBJ1-1
abundance: -
d_gene: -
v_gene: TRBV7-2
CDR3aa: CASSLVSGIVTEAFF
CDR3nt: TGTGCCAGCAGCTTAGTTTCGGGGATTGTCACTGAAGCTTTCTTT

j_gene: TRBJ1-2
abundance: -
d_gene: -
v_gene: TRBV19
CDR3aa: CASSVDSRYGYTF
CDR3nt: TGTGCCAGTAGTGTGGACAGTAGGTATGGCTACACCTTC

j_gene: TRBJ2-5
abundance: -
d_gene: TRBD2
v_gene: TRBV4-1
CDR3aa: CASSPTLAGGQETQYF
CDR3nt: TGCGCCAGCAGCCCAACACTAGCGGGGGGGCAAGAGACCCAGTACTTC

j_gene: TRBJ2-3
abundance: -
d_gene: -
v_gene: TRBV2
CDR3aa: CASSDRGASTDTQYF
CDR3nt: TGTGCCAGCAGTGATCGGGGAGCTAGCACAGATACGCAGTATTTT

j_gene: TRBJ2-1
abundance: -
d_gene: -
v_gene: TRBV7-9
CDR3aa: CASSPGSDNEQFF
CDR3nt: TGTGCCAGCAGCCCCGGGTCCGACAATGAGCAGTTCTTC

j_gene: TRBJ2-5
abundance: -
d_gene: TRBD2
v_gene: TRBV5-1
CDR3aa: CASSSAGLRGFQETQYF
CDR3nt: TGCGCCAGCAGCTCCGCCGGCCTGCGGGGGTTCCAAGAGACCCAGTACTTC

j_gene: TRBJ2-1
abundance: once
d_gene: -
v_gene: TRBV5-1
CDR3aa: CASSLEAGNNEQFF
CDR3nt: TGCGCCAGCAGCTTGGAGGCGGGCAACAATGAGCAGTTCTTC

j_gene: TRBJ2-1
abundance: -
d_gene: -
v_gene: TRBV3-1/TRBV3-2
CDR3aa: CASSLGLVEQFF
CDR3nt: TGTGCCAGCAGCCTAGGACTGGTTGAGCAGTTCTTC

j_gene: TRBJ1-3
abundance: -
d_gene: -
v_gene: TRBV19
CDR3aa: CASKGGSKGASGNTIYF
CDR3nt: TGTGCCAGTAAAGGTGGTTCCAAAGGGGCCTCTGGAAACACCATATATTTT

j_gene: TRBJ2-3
abundance: -
d_gene: TRBD2
v_gene: TRBV6-5
CDR3aa: CASSYAGGSDTQYF
CDR3nt: TGTGCCAGCAGTTACGCGGGGGGGTCAGATACGCAGTATTTT

j_gene: TRBJ1-1
abundance: -
d_gene: -
v_gene: TRBV29-1
CDR3aa: CSVEDSREHWAFF
CDR3nt: TGCAGCGTTGAAGATTCGAGGGAACACTGGGCTTTCTTT

j_gene: TRBJ1-3
abundance: -
d_gene: -
v_gene: TRBV14
CDR3aa: CASSPQAYTIYF
CDR3nt: TGTGCCAGCAGCCCTCAAGCGTACACCATATATTTT

j_gene: TRBJ2-5
abundance: -
d_gene: TRBD1
v_gene: TRBV15
CDR3aa: CATSGTVQETQYF
CDR3nt: TGTGCCACCAGCGGGACAGTCCAAGAGACCCAGTACTTC